The entry that follows covers one T cell receptor beta chain sequence. Which antigen it targets is not known. The sample was run on a NextSeq 550. The Human TCR Profiling Kit (MiLaboratory) was used to prepare UMI-labeled 5' RACE TRB cDNA libraries. The full amount of extracted RNA was used for cDNA synthesis, and the full amount of resulting cDNA was used for PCR amplification. Libraries were prepared in parallel with an identical number of PCR cycles. Turning to the authors' computational methods: With a requirement of at least two reads per UMI, MIGEC and MiXCR extracted about 48,000 +/- 9,800 unique UMI-labeled TRB cDNA molecules per library. Each library averaged about 40,000 +/- 10,000 functional in-frame TRB CDR3 nucleotide clonotypes without stop codons. After each sample was downsampled to 5000 UMI-labeled TRB molecules, VDJtools was used to calculate diversity metrics such as normalized Shannon-Wiener and Chao1. For the central five CDR3 residues, VDJtools calculated physicochemical properties weighted by clonotype size, namely interaction energy, strength, volume and Kidera factor 4. TCRdb reanalyzed the reads, keeping one entry per CDR3 protein sequence and omitting DNA. TCRdb, not the authors, supplied the V and J calls. This sample's table contains around 65,000 distinct CDR3 sequences. Approximately 0.76% of the sample goes to the ten largest clones.

From the germline V gene (reference sequence), CDR1 is DFQATT and CDR2 is SNEGSKA. From its cysteine to its phenylalanine, the CDR3 spans 13 amino acids. The coding DNA is unavailable. Each CD8+ T cell subset was flow-sorted in triplicate, with fewer than 350,000 cells per subset placed directly into RLT lysis buffer. To exclude memory contaminants, naive CD8+ T cells were stringently defined as CD45RO-CCR7+CD27+CD95-. Peripheral blood mononuclear cells were isolated from buffy coats using standard density gradient centrifugation. Naive CXCR3-negative and CXCR3-positive CD8+ T cells were flow-sorted using a FACSAria III. Total RNA was extracted from sorted cells using an RNeasy Mini Kit. These data originate in a study of CXCR3-negative and CXCR3-positive naive CD8 T cells (dated by TCRdb to about 2019). For the study in its entirety: In total, about 150 million TRB reads were obtained, or roughly 1.5 +/- 0.3 million reads per library. Diversity and physicochemical repertoire analyses were performed on some 10 donors pooled from two independent experiments. For the TRBV-TRBJ cluster analysis, the naive subsets came from a handful of donors, while the memory cells came from 3 donors.

Summary of the overall study and its limitations: Repertoire diversity was comparably high in both naive subsets but much lower in memory CD8+ T cells. Freshly isolated PBMCs were used for most assays because CXCR3 expression partially decreased after cryopreservation. Compared with CXCR3-negative naive cells, CXCR3-positive naive cells had TRB CDR3s with higher hydrophobicity (lower Kidera factor 4), lower energy, and higher strength and volume indices. Naive CXCR3-negative and CXCR3-positive cells from the same donor showed similar TRBV-TRBJ usage, whereas memory cells showed distinct patterns. Because surface CD5, which is linked to self-reactivity in mice, was comparable between the naive subsets, TCR interaction strength was also inferred from the physicochemical properties of TRB CDR3s.

The chain was built from TRBV20-1 and TRBJ2-7; with no DNA, the TCRdb D assignment of TRBD1 cannot be verified. This receptor was obtained from a human donor in good health. Some clones in this sample may be carry-over from other donors' samples. Sequencing was done on a sample of naive CXCR3+ CD8+ T cells from blood. This sample's cell subset or site label indicates: CD45RO-CCR7+CD27+CD95- naive CD8+ T cells expressing CXCR3 (TNR3+). The CDR3 here reads CSARRRGTYEQYF.